These 15 T cell receptor beta chains were sequenced from one sample in a study of blood T cells in healthy people across ages. It was with a sample-barcoded 5' primer and a J-beta primer mix that a second PCR of roughly 7 to 12 cycles was run. TCRdb reprocessed the 5' RACE reads via MiXCR and lists one record per CDR3 protein. The repertoire holds about 720,000 distinct CDR3 sequences, with roughly 25% as singletons. The data were also submitted as part of a second study, on T cells of mothers and their children.

The material sequenced was blood. The receptors stem from a boy between 10 and 17 years old in good health.

The chain joins TRBV20-1 to TRBJ2-5; 8 nucleotides align to TRBD1. V shed 6 bases and J 5 bases; nucleotides not matched to a gene: 8. The CDR3 extends over 13 amino acids. The germline V gene has CDR1 DFQATT and CDR2 SNEGSKA (reference sequence). The DNA of the CDR3 is TGCAGTGCCAAGGACAGGGTGCGGGAGACCCAGTACTTC. This sequence encodes CSAKDRVRETQYF.

The rearrangement joins TRBV29-1 to TRBJ2-1; weak D call: TRBD2 (6 bases). Judging by the DNA end, TRBJ2-5 fits better; the J call may be wrong. Germline CDR1 SQVTM, CDR2 ANQGSEA. The CDR3 covers 14 residues. The CDR3: CSVVLRLVEETQYF. DNA of the CDR3: TGCAGCGTTGTTTTGAGACTAGTTGAAGAGACCCAGTACTTC.

This clonotype was found many times. This chain joins TRBV29-1 and TRBJ2-7; 9 bases agree with TRBD2. This CDR3 has 11 amino acids. Germline V gene sequence: CDR1 SQVTM, CDR2 ANQGSEA. CDR3: CSVAGAYEQYF. CDR3 nucleotide sequence: TGCAGTGTAGCGGGAGCCTACGAGCAGTACTTC.

V and J are TRBV6-5 and TRBJ1-5; 8 bases fit TRBD1. Looked up from germline, CDR1 is MNHEY and CDR2 is SVGAGI. The CDR3 loop spans 14 amino acids. V lost 7 bases, J lost 2 bases, and 4 bases stayed unmatched. The CDR3 sequence is CASKEQGGNQPQHF. Written as DNA, the CDR3 is TGTGCCAGCAAGGAACAGGGGGGCAATCAGCCCCAGCATTTT.

This clonotype occurred a few times. The chain couples TRBV20-1 to TRBJ1-4; 9 bases are shared with TRBD1. V was clipped by 2 bases and J by 5 bases; unmatched bases: 3. Germline V gives CDR1 DFQATT, CDR2 SNEGSKA (reference sequence). CDR3 length equals 14 residues. CDR3 sequence: CSARSGTGNEKLFF. The CDR3, as DNA: TGCAGTGCTAGATCCGGGACAGGGAATGAAAAACTGTTTTTT.

This clonotype was seen a handful of times. This chain links TRBV5-1 with TRBJ2-7; D is unclear. The V gene lost 7 bases and the J gene lost 0 bases, with 17 bases spanning the gap. This CDR3 contains 15 residues. CDR1 is SGHRS and CDR2 is YFSETQ in the germline V gene. CDR3 in DNA: TGCGCCAGCGGACCGGGCCGTGGGATCTCCTACGAGCAGTACTTC. Translation: CASGPGRGISYEQYF. Drawing the rest from reference TRBV5-1 and TRBJ2-7, the complete variable domain is KAGVTQTPRYLIKTRGQQVTLSCSPISGHRSVSWYQQTPGQGLQFLFEYFSETQRNKGNFPGRFSGRQFSNSRSEMNVSTLELGDSALYLCASGPGRGISYEQYFGPGTRLTVT.

The chain employs TRBV3-1 and TRBJ1-1; possibly TRBD1 for D (5 bases). CDR3 size: 19 residues. Germline-derived CDR1 and CDR2 are LGHDT and YNNKEL (reference sequence). V was shortened by 4 bases and J by 4 bases, with 28 bases between the two germline ends. CDR3 in amino acids: CASSPKWGRGAAGGTEAFF. CDR3 sequence (DNA): TGTGCCAGCAGCCCCAAGTGGGGTCGCGGGGCGGCCGGCGGCACTGAAGCTTTCTTT.

V gene TRBV15 combines with J gene TRBJ2-7; D is unclear. V was shortened by 3 bases and J by 2 bases, with 2 bases between the two germline ends. The CDR3 runs 11 residues. From germline, CDR1 is LNHNV and CDR2 YYDKDF (reference sequence). CDR3 loop: CATSSPYEQYF. The CDR3 bases are TGTGCCACCAGCAGCCCCTACGAGCAGTACTTC.

V gene TRBV3-1 combines with J gene TRBJ1-1; D not certain. V lost 0 bases and J lost 5, with 22 bases in between. CDR1 is LGHDT and CDR2 is YNNKEL in the germline V gene (reference sequence). CDR3 size: 18 residues. CDR3: CASSQDQWTEGLVTEAFF. The DNA for the CDR3 is TGTGCCAGCAGCCAAGATCAATGGACGGAGGGCTTGGTTACTGAAGCTTTCTTT. The full variable domain, rest sourced from reference TRBV3-1 and TRBJ1-1, is DTAVSQTPKYLVTQMGNDKSIKCEQNLGHDTMYWYKQDSKKFLKIMFSYNNKELIINETVPNRFSPKSPDKAHLNLHINSLELGDSAVYFCASSQDQWTEGLVTEAFFGQGTRLTVV.

This clonotype has more than one count but fewer than ten. This chain connects TRBV28 to TRBJ2-1, with TRBD2 matching 8 bases. This CDR3 spans 16 amino acids. CDR1 is MDHEN and CDR2 is SYDVKM in the germline V gene. V shed 6 bases, J shed 3 bases, and the junction held 10 bases outside the gene matches. CDR3 amino acids: CASSSPLADRYNEQFF. CDR3 DNA: TGTGCCAGCAGCTCCCCACTAGCGGACCGCTACAATGAGCAGTTCTTC.

The rearrangement joins TRBV19 to TRBJ2-5; TRBD1 agrees at 8 bases. Trimming removed 6 bases from V and 5 bases from J; junction bases left unmatched: 5. CDR1 and CDR2 from the germline V gene are LNHDA and SQIVND (reference sequence). The CDR3 contains 13 residues. In DNA form, the CDR3 reads TGTGCCAGTAGACAGGGGGGCGCGGAGACCCAGTACTTC. This gives the protein CASRQGGAETQYF.

The V call is TRBV12-1, the J call TRBJ2-5; the DNA was not used to check the table's D call, TRBD2. TRBV12-1 is annotated as a pseudogene. The length of the CDR3 is 18 residues. The CDR3 is CACSSCPFSGRAEETQYF. CDR3 nucleotide sequence: TGTGCCTGCAGCTCTTGCCCTTTTAGCGGGAGGGCAGAAGAGACCCAGTACTTC.

This clonotype came up a few times. The J gene is TRBJ1-4, the V gene TRBV20-1; D is possibly TRBD1 (5 bases). Germline CDR1 is DFQATT and CDR2 is SNEGSKA (reference sequence). Trimming cost V 2 bases and J 7 bases, with 11 bases left between them. The CDR3 runs 13 residues. The CDR3 sequence is CSARIPDSEKLFF. Here the CDR3 DNA reads TGCAGTGCTAGAATCCCCGACAGTGAAAAACTGTTTTTT.

The chain has TRBV9 and TRBJ2-5; TRBD2 matches 10 bases. The CDR3 spans 15 residues. V gave up 3 bases and J gave up 2 bases; unmatched junction bases: 4. The germline V gene encodes CDR1 SGDLS and CDR2 YYNGEE. The DNA for the CDR3 is TGTGCCAGCAGCGAAGGGACTAGCGAGCAAGAGACCCAGTACTTC. Encoded protein: CASSEGTSEQETQYF.

The chain combines TRBV7-6 with TRBJ2-7; TRBD2 matches at 10 bases. Germline V gene lookup returns CDR1 SGHVS and CDR2 FNYEAQ. The V gene end was trimmed by 1 base and the J gene end by 2 bases; junction bases not matched to a gene: 5. The CDR3 is made up of 16 amino acids. The CDR3 sequence: CASSLEAGGRPYEQYF. The CDR3 DNA reads as TGTGCCAGCAGCTTAGAAGCGGGGGGGAGACCCTACGAGCAGTACTTC.